Below, 23 T cell receptor beta chains from the same sample are listed, as sequenced in a study of cytomegalovirus exposure and HLA in healthy donors. PCR amplification relied on 60 Vbeta primers (plus 13 Jbeta primers). Measured with immunoSEQ multiplex PCR; TCRdb has only the in-frame clones, and not every one. This table holds roughly 140,000 clones, more than 75% found once. Material for sequencing was PBMCs. The receptors originated from a female donor in good health and CMV-seronegative.

The V gene is TRBV28, the J gene TRBJ2-6; D perhaps matches TRBD1 (6 bases). The CDR3 covers 17 residues. The germline V and J ends were trimmed by 6 bases and 3 bases, with 18 bases remaining between them. CDR1 and CDR2 (germline): MDHEN, SYDVKM. CDR3: CASSPHTGLGGANVLTF. CDR3 in DNA: TGTGCCAGCAGCCCTCACACAGGGTTAGGTGGGGCCAACGTCCTGACTTTC.

This clone was detected only a few times. Other DNA sequences within the sample encode an identical CDR3. V usage is TRBV6-1 and J usage is TRBJ1-5; 7 bases line up with TRBD1. The CDR3 sequence is 12 residues long. The germline CDR1 and CDR2 sequences are MNHNS and SASEGT. V lost 8 bases, J lost 4 bases, and 2 bases stayed unmatched. As DNA, the CDR3 is TGTGCCAGCGGGACAGCGAATCAGCCCCAGCATTTT. Translation gives CASGTANQPQHF.

V usage is TRBV6-5 and J usage is TRBJ2-7; 7 bases are shared with TRBD1. The CDR3 contains 15 residues. Germline V gene sequence: CDR1 MNHEY, CDR2 SVGAGI. Germline trimming cut 6 bases from V and 2 bases from J; bases unmatched to any gene: 10. In DNA, the CDR3 is TGTGCCAGCAGCCACCAGTCGGGACAGCCCTACGAGCAGTACTTC. This encodes CASSHQSGQPYEQYF.

This rearrangement joins TRBV28 to TRBJ1-4, with TRBD1 matching 7 bases. The germline V gene encodes CDR1 MDHEN and CDR2 SYDVKM. The CDR3 is 16 residues long. Trimming cost V 0 bases and J 6 bases; bases outside gene matches: 7. The CDR3, as DNA: TGTGCCAGCAGTTTATGGCCCCGTACAGGGGATGAAAAACTGTTTTTT. Translated, it gives CASSLWPRTGDEKLFF.

A few counts support this clone. The V call is TRBV4-1, the J call TRBJ2-1; 9 bases agree with TRBD2. The trim removed 2 bases at V and 1 base at J, leaving 6 bases unmatched. The CDR3 runs 17 residues. CDR1 and CDR2 from the germline V gene are MGHRA and YSYEKL. CDR3 nucleotides: TGCGCCAGCAGCCAATACGAAGCGGGGGGATCCTACAATGAGCAGTTCTTC. Amino acid sequence: CASSQYEAGGSYNEQFF.

V and J are TRBV7-2 and TRBJ1-6; 7 bases are a match to TRBD1. Trimming at V came to 5 bases and at J to 7 bases, leaving 8 bases not matched to a gene. CDR1 is SGHTA, CDR2 FQGNSA, per germline. The CDR3 consists of 15 residues. CDR3 nucleotide sequence: TGTGCCAGCAGCCGACAGACAGGGCAGAATTCACCCCTCCACTTT. It yields the protein CASSRQTGQNSPLHF.

This clone was observed at least ten times. V and J are TRBV6-4 and TRBJ2-1; 12 nucleotides line up with TRBD2. The CDR3 covers 15 residues. From germline, CDR1 is MRHNA and CDR2 SNTAGT. V trimming: 0 bases; J trimming: 6 bases; junction bases outside the gene matches: 0. CDR3 bases: TGTGCCAGCAGTGACTCGACTAGCGGGAGCAATGAGCAGTTCTTC. Translation gives CASSDSTSGSNEQFF.

The rearrangement joins TRBV10-2 to TRBJ1-1, with D unclear. The CDR3 is 13 residues long. The ends were cut back, 7 bases at V and 1 base at J, with 10 bases in the middle. Germline assignment: CDR1 WSHSY and CDR2 SAAADI. The CDR3 spells CASTTETNTEAFF. Written as DNA, the CDR3 is TGCGCCAGCACCACGGAGACGAACACTGAAGCTTTCTTT.

The chain has TRBV5-1 and TRBJ2-7; D gene ambiguous. The CDR3 is 14 amino acids. Trimming removed 0 bases from V and 2 bases from J, with 9 bases in between. The V gene's germline CDR1 is SGHRS and CDR2 YFSETQ. DNA for the CDR3: TGCGCCAGCAGCTTGGGTGGAGAGCCCTACGAGCAGTACTTC. It encodes CASSLGGEPYEQYF.

J is TRBJ2-3 and V is TRBV5-1, with 12 bases fitting TRBD2. Germline-derived CDR1 and CDR2 are SGHRS and YFSETQ. Germline trimming cut 0 bases from V and 5 bases from J; bases unmatched to any gene: 1. The CDR3 is 15 amino acids. The CDR3 region is CASSLGLAGVDTQYF. The CDR3 DNA is TGCGCCAGCAGCTTGGGACTAGCGGGGGTAGATACGCAGTATTTT. The whole variable domain, filled in from reference TRBV5-1 and TRBJ2-3, reads KAGVTQTPRYLIKTRGQQVTLSCSPISGHRSVSWYQQTPGQGLQFLFEYFSETQRNKGNFPGRFSGRQFSNSRSEMNVSTLELGDSALYLCASSLGLAGVDTQYFGPGTRLTVL.

This chain joins TRBV5-1 and TRBJ1-1; TRBD1 is a possible D gene (5 bases). The CDR3 has 14 residues. The germline V gene has CDR1 SGHRS and CDR2 YFSETQ. The V end was cut by 4 bases, the J end by 0 bases, with 10 bases between. CDR3 sequence reads: CASSLGGVNTEAFF. The CDR3 bases are TGCGCCAGCAGCCTGGGGGGGGTGAACACTGAAGCTTTCTTT.

The chain employs TRBV7-9 and TRBJ2-1, with 7 bases lining up with TRBD2. This CDR3 comprises 14 residues. Germline values: CDR1 SEHNR, CDR2 FQNEAQ (reference sequence). The V and J ends lost 1 base and 12 bases, in that order; junction bases with no gene match: 9. The CDR3, as DNA: TGTGCCAGCAGCTTAGGGTCTAGCGGTCTGGGGCAGTTCTTC. It yields the protein CASSLGSSGLGQFF.

This clone has only a few counts. The chain couples TRBV28 to TRBJ1-2, with D perhaps matching TRBD1 (5 bases). V was shortened by 7 bases and J by 7 bases, with 10 bases between the two germline ends. Germline V CDR1 and CDR2: MDHEN, SYDVKM. The CDR3 runs to 11 residues. CDR3 nucleotides: TGTGCCAGCATTCAGGGCTCTGGCTACACCTTC. Protein: CASIQGSGYTF.

The CDR3 spells CASTLDSGRTKTSYEQYF. The CDR3 coding sequence is TGTGCCAGCACGCTGGACTCAGGACGGACCAAAACCTCCTACGAGCAGTACTTC. This chain joins TRBV6-4 and TRBJ2-7; maybe TRBD2 (5 bases). From germline, CDR1 is MRHNA and CDR2 SNTAGT. The CDR3 has 18 residues. Trimming took off 7 bases at V and 0 bases at J, with 25 bases between the two ends.

The genes are TRBV18 and TRBJ2-3; D is perhaps TRBD1 (5 bases). The CDR3 totals 14 residues. Germline V gene lookup returns CDR1 KGHSH and CDR2 LQKENI. The ends were cut back, 4 bases at V and 3 bases at J, with 11 bases in the middle. CDR3 in amino acids: CASSRIQGTDTQYF. The CDR3 DNA follows: TGTGCCAGCTCACGGATCCAGGGTACAGATACGCAGTATTTT.

This clone was counted between two and nine times. The V gene is TRBV11-1, the J gene TRBJ2-7; D call uncertain. The V end lost 6 bases, the J end lost 6 bases, and 12 bases lay between the germline ends. The germline V gene has CDR1 SGHAT and CDR2 FQDESV (reference sequence). This CDR3 comprises 12 residues. The CDR3 DNA is TGTGCCAGCAGTCTTTCTAGTGTCGAGCAGTACTTC. Encoded protein: CASSLSSVEQYF.

Turning to this clone: The junction departs from the called germline gene at one end, perhaps through a read error. Other DNA variants within this sample encode the same CDR3. This sequence joins TRBV4-3 and TRBJ2-7, with 8 bases aligning to TRBD1. The V gene's germline CDR1 is LGHNA and CDR2 YSLEER. The CDR3 sequence is 15 residues long. The CDR3 protein is CASSPGQGGHYEQYF. The DNA of the CDR3 is TGCGCTAGCAGCCCCGGACAGGGAGGACACTACGAGCAGTACTTC.

This chain joins TRBV28 and TRBJ2-1; D gene unclear. The CDR3 totals 13 residues. The germline gives CDR1 MDHEN, CDR2 SYDVKM. V lost 6 bases and J lost 9, with 15 bases in between. CDR3 sequence reads: CASSESNSVEQFF. DNA of the CDR3: TGTGCCAGCAGCGAGTCCAACTCGGTTGAGCAGTTCTTC.

V usage is TRBV7-6 and J usage is TRBJ2-7, with D possibly matching TRBD1 (6 bases). The CDR3 covers 14 residues. Germline assignment: CDR1 SGHVS and CDR2 FNYEAQ. V lost 5 bases, J lost 5 bases, and 16 bases lay in between. The CDR3 reads CASSPYRVLNEQYF. In nucleotides, the CDR3 is TGTGCCAGCAGCCCCTACAGGGTACTAAACGAGCAGTACTTC.

The rearrangement links TRBV15 to TRBJ2-7; the D gene is possibly TRBD2 (5 bases). Trimming took off 9 bases at V and 5 bases at J, with 17 bases between the two ends. This CDR3 is built from 13 residues. Germline V gives CDR1 LNHNV, CDR2 YYDKDF (reference sequence). In DNA form, the CDR3 reads TGTGCCACGAGGAGAGGGCTAGATCACGAGCAGTACTTC. Its translation: CATRRGLDHEQYF.

The chain combines TRBV2 with TRBJ2-5; 9 bases match TRBD1. This CDR3 comprises 15 residues. Germline values: CDR1 SNHLY, CDR2 FYNNEI. The J segment lost 9 bases and the V segment lost 6 bases, leaving 14 bases of the junction unmatched. CDR3 loop: CASSADRGRGEAQYF. CDR3 DNA: TGTGCCAGCAGCGCGGACAGGGGTCGGGGTGAGGCCCAGTACTTC.

V gene TRBV6-1 combines with J gene TRBJ2-3; a possible D gene is TRBD1 (6 bases). The CDR3 has 15 residues. Germline V gene data show CDR1 as MNHNS and CDR2 as SASEGT. Trimming cost V 4 bases and J 2 bases, with 13 bases left between them. This CDR3 reads CASSAQGTNTDTQYF. The DNA of the CDR3 is TGTGCCAGCAGTGCACAGGGAACTAACACAGATACGCAGTATTTT.

The J gene is TRBJ2-1, the V gene TRBV14, with 9 bases aligning to TRBD2. With V trimmed by 4 bases and J by 4 bases, 17 bases remained unmatched. The CDR3 consists of 19 residues. The germline gives CDR1 SGHDN, CDR2 FVKESK. CDR3 region: CASSPRVAGESFIYNEQFF. In nucleotides, the CDR3 is TGTGCCAGCAGCCCCAGGGTAGCGGGAGAAAGTTTTATTTACAATGAGCAGTTCTTC.